The following is a T cell receptor beta chain sequence with its context. Its specificity is not known. This record belongs to a study of T cell responses to AZD1222 COVID-19 vaccine. Across the study: Both about-4-week and about-12-week second-dose recipients were combined. General observations from the study: Spike-spanning, vaccine-associated CD4 TCRs were dominant at 160-218 and 743-854.

The method was immunoSEQ multiplex PCR; TCRdb's version includes in-frame clones alone and lacks a portion of them. The sample records tens of thousands of clones, 65% to 90% being singletons. Trimming shortened V by 4 bases and J by 0 bases, and 16 bases separated the two germline ends. Germline CDR1 is SGHAT and CDR2 is FQNNGV. This CDR3 has 17 amino acids. The clonotype was recovered from an adult in good health. The rearrangement joins TRBV11-2 to TRBJ1-5; a possible D gene is TRBD1 (5 bases). Specimen: peripheral blood, collected on day 0 of AZD1222 vaccination. This chain's CDR3 is CASSSGQGPYSNQPQHF. As DNA, the CDR3 is TGTGCCAGCAGCTCTGGGCAGGGACCCTATAGCAATCAGCCCCAGCATTTT.